The 11 T cell receptor beta chains reported below all come from one sample, sequenced in a study of blood T cell repertoires in COVID-19 (dated by TCRdb to about 2020). Libraries were built with the immunoSEQ multiplex PCR assay. Here the immuneACCESS table is served through TCRdb, limited to in-frame sequences with V and J called. Missing clones are a known gap in these copies; in checked studies unresolved V genes cover under half, and the rest lacks a known reason. The sample records around 160,000 clones, approximately 91% of which are singletons. The top ten hold 2.3% of the sample. Input material: peripheral blood. The receptors originated from a human donor in a cohort sampled during active COVID-19.

The chain carries TRBV6-2 or TRBV6-3 and TRBJ1-5; no definite D call. Per germline, CDR1 MNHEY and CDR2 SVGEGT. This CDR3 contains 15 residues. V lost 1 base to trimming and J lost 6 bases, with 13 bases between them. CDR3 in amino acids: CASSYFSGLVQPQHF. The CDR3 bases are TGTGCCAGCAGTTACTTTTCCGGTCTTGTTCAGCCCCAGCATTTT.

This clone came up once. The rearrangement joins TRBV2 to TRBJ1-2, with D tentatively TRBD1 (5 bases). The CDR3 consists of 13 residues. Looked up from germline, CDR1 is SNHLY and CDR2 is FYNNEI. Between the trimmed V and J ends, which lost 8 bases and 4 bases, there was a span of 14 bases. The CDR3 sequence: CASGSNGGYGYTF. CDR3 bases: TGTGCCAGCGGAAGCAACGGGGGCTATGGCTACACCTTC. Filled out from reference TRBV2 and TRBJ1-2, the complete variable domain reads EPEVTQTPSHQVTQMGQEVILRCVPISNHLYFYWYRQILGQKVEFLVSFYNNEISEKSEIFDDQFSVERPDGSNFTLKIRSTKLEDSAMYFCASGSNGGYGYTFGSGTRLTVV.

This clone came up a few times. V and J are TRBV7-6 and TRBJ2-2; unclear D gene. This CDR3 contains 15 residues. V dropped 5 bases and J dropped 1 base, with 11 bases sitting between them. Germline CDR1 and CDR2: SGHVS and FNYEAQ. CDR3 residues: CASSVSIQNTGELFF. The CDR3 DNA is TGTGCCAGCAGCGTTAGCATACAGAACACCGGGGAGCTGTTTTTT. The full variable domain, with the rest looked up from reference TRBV7-6 and TRBJ2-2, is GAGVSQSPRYKVTKRGQDVALRCDPISGHVSLYWYRQALGQGPEFLTYFNYEAQQDKSGLPNDRFSAERPEGSISTLTIQRTEQRDSAMYRCASSVSIQNTGELFFGEGSRLTVL.

J is TRBJ1-1 and V is TRBV15, with TRBD1 matching over 10 bases. This CDR3 spans 14 amino acids. The junction had 4 bases not matched to a gene; V was cut back by 1 base and J by 8 bases. Germline assignment: CDR1 LNHNV and CDR2 YYDKDF (reference sequence). CDR3 region: CATSRGDRGTEAFF. The DNA of the CDR3 is TGTGCCACCAGCAGAGGGGACAGGGGTACAGAAGCTTTCTTT. The full variable domain, with the rest looked up from reference TRBV15 and TRBJ1-1, is DAMVIQNPRYQVTQFGKPVTLSCSQTLNHNVMYWYQQKSSQAPKLLFHYYDKDFNNEADTPDNFQSRRPNTSFCFLDIRSPGLGDTAMYLCATSRGDRGTEAFFGQGTRLTVV.

The chain is built from TRBV6-5 and TRBJ1-6, with D maybe TRBD1 (5 bases). V dropped 0 bases and J dropped 10 bases, with 13 bases sitting between them. Germline loops: CDR1 MNHEY, CDR2 SVGAGI. The CDR3 consists of 15 residues. DNA of the CDR3: TGTGCCAGCAGTTACTCGCCAGGGCTTGCCTCACCCCTCCACTTT. Translation: CASSYSPGLASPLHF.

V usage is TRBV10-1 and J usage is TRBJ2-2; 7 nucleotides align to TRBD1. The trim removed 4 bases at V and 4 bases at J, leaving 9 bases unmatched. Germline assignment: CDR1 WNHNN and CDR2 SYGVQD (reference sequence). CDR3 length: 16 amino acids. The CDR3 nucleotides are TGCGCCAGCAGTGGGCTGACAGGGCGAGGCACCGGGGAGCTGTTTTTT. Translated, it gives CASSGLTGRGTGELFF.

The chain recombines TRBV25-1 with TRBJ2-1, with D unresolved. With 3 bases removed from V and 8 bases from J, the gap between germline ends came to 14 bases. Germline-derived CDR1 and CDR2 are MGHDK and SYGVNS. The CDR3 extends over 14 amino acids. The CDR3 here is CASSEYSLTDEQFF. CDR3 nucleotides: TGTGCCAGCAGTGAGTACTCGCTCACTGATGAGCAGTTCTTC.

This sequence joins TRBV29-1 and TRBJ1-2; D gene uncertain. This CDR3 region has 13 residues. Trimming removed 4 bases at V and 0 bases at J, with 9 bases between. Germline CDR1 and CDR2: SQVTM and ANQGSEA. This chain's CDR3 is CSVGTNTNYGYTF. The CDR3 DNA sequence: TGCAGCGTTGGAACAAATACTAACTATGGCTACACCTTC.

This clone has only one observation. This sequence joins TRBV4-2 and TRBJ2-2, with D tentatively TRBD2 (6 bases). The CDR3 runs to 18 residues. V was clipped by 0 bases and J by 4 bases, with 18 bases between them. CDR1 and CDR2 from the germline V gene are LGHNA and YNFKEQ. The CDR3 nucleotides read TGTGCCAGCAGCCAAGATTTCCTAGCGACCTCGGTCACCGGGGAGCTGTTTTTT. This codes for CASSQDFLATSVTGELFF.

DNA for the CDR3: TGTGCCAGCAGTGCCGCGGGGACTTTAAAAGAGACCCAGTACTTC. The encoded protein is CASSAAGTLKETQYF. The chain employs TRBV6-2 or TRBV6-3 and TRBJ2-5; perhaps TRBD2 as D (6 bases). CDR1 and CDR2 from the germline V gene are MNHEY and SVGEGT. V shed 5 bases and J shed 3 bases, with 16 bases lying between them. This CDR3 is 15 amino acids long.

V is TRBV29-1 and J is TRBJ2-2, with 8 positions matching TRBD1. CDR3 length: 13 amino acids. Trimming cost V 6 bases and J 5 bases; bases outside gene matches: 5. Germline V gene data show CDR1 as SQVTM and CDR2 as ANQGSEA. The CDR3 DNA reads TGCAGCGTGGACAGGGCCCGAACCGGGGAGCTGTTTTTT. This encodes CSVDRARTGELFF.